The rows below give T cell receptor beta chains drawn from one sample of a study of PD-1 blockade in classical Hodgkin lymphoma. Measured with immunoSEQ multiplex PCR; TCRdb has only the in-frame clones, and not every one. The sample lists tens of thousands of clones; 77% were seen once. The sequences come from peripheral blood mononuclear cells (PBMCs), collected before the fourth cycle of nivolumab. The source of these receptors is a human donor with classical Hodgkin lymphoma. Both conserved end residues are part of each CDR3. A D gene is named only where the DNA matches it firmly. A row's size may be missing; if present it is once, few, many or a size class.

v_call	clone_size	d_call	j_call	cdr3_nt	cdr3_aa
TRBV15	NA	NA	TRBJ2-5	TGTGCCACCAGCCCCGGGGATGAGCGCTCGGCCCAGTACTTC	CATSPGDERSAQYF
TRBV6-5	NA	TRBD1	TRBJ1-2	TGTGCCAGCAGTAACCCCCGCAGGGGGGTGTATGGCTACACCTTC	CASSNPRRGVYGYTF
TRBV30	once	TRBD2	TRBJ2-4	TGTGCCTGGAGGAAGAGCGGGAGTCTAGCCAAAAACATTCAGTACTTC	CAWRKSGSLAKNIQYF
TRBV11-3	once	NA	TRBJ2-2	TGTGCCACGATTGGGCAGTGGTCCTCCGGGGAGCTGTTTTTT	CATIGQWSSGELFF
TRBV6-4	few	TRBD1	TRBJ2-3	TGTGCCAGCAGCCCCAAAGGACAGGGTTCGCAGTATTTT	CASSPKGQGSQYF
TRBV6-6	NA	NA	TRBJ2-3	TGTGCCAGCAGTTACTTGGATACGCAGTATTTT	CASSYLDTQYF
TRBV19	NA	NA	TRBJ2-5	TGTGCCAGTAGACAGGCCGGAGAGACCCAGTACTTC	CASRQAGETQYF
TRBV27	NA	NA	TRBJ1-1	TGTGCCAGCCGCCAGGTCGGGTTGGACACTGAAGCTTTCTTT	CASRQVGLDTEAFF
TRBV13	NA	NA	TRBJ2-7	TGTGCCAGCAGCTTCCCGCGTAAAGAGCAGTACTTC	CASSFPRKEQYF
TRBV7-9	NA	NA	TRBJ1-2	TGTGCCAGCAGTCCCTACGACAGAGCTTCGAGAGCTAACTATGGCTACACCTTC	CASSPYDRASRANYGYTF
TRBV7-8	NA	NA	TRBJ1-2	TGTGCCAGCAGCTCCGGACGGAGTGGCTACACCTTC	CASSSGRSGYTF
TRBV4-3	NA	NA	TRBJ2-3	TGCGCCAGCAGCCAAGGTCAGGGAGGTCCAGATACGCAGTATTTT	CASSQGQGGPDTQYF
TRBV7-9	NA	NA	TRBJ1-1	TGTGCCAGCAGCTTAGGAGCCGGAAGAGGGACTGAAGCTTTCTTT	CASSLGAGRGTEAFF
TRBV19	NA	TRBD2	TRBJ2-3	TGTGCCAGTAGTATCGGTAGCGGGAACACAGATACGCAGTATTTT	CASSIGSGNTDTQYF
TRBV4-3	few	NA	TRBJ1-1	TGCGCCAGCAGCCAAGATACTGTAGGCACTGAAGCTTTCTTT	CASSQDTVGTEAFF
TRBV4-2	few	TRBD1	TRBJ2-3	TGTGCCAGCAGCCAAGAGGGGCAGGGGGCTTTGTCAGATACGCAGTATTTT	CASSQEGQGALSDTQYF